This is a list of T cell receptor beta chains from one sample in a study of blood T cells in healthy people across ages. From the 5' RACE reads, TCRdb called clonotypes with MiXCR, one entry per CDR3 protein. The sample shows about 630,000 distinct CDR3 sequences, 21% of them seen only once. Sequencing input: blood. The receptors shown here come from a man between 65 and 80 years old in good health. The CDR3 runs from the conserved cysteine through the conserved F or W. The D gene is left open where the match is weak. Only part of the rows carry a size: once, few, many, or a class if the clone is expanded.

>TRBJ1-4|.|.|TRBV28
CASRPQGNEKLFF
TGTGCCAGCAGGCCCCAGGGGAATGAAAAACTGTTTTTT
>TRBJ2-3|.|few|TRBV2
CASSITTDTQYF
TGTGCCAGCAGTATAACCACAGATACGCAGTATTTT
>TRBJ1-5|.|.|TRBV10-3
CAISDSGNQPQHF
TGTGCCATCAGTGACAGTGGCAATCAGCCCCAGCATTTT
>TRBJ2-7|TRBD1|.|TRBV5-1
CASRLTPRDRGLDEQYF
TGCGCCAGCAGATTGACTCCTCGGGACAGGGGGCTGGACGAGCAGTACTTC
>TRBJ2-3|TRBD2|many|TRBV28
CASSLRAGGPDTQYF
TGTGCCAGCAGCCTGCGAGCGGGAGGCCCAGATACGCAGTATTTT
>TRBJ2-1|TRBD2|few|TRBV5-1
CASSITSGRVNEQFF
TGCGCCAGCAGCATTACTAGCGGGAGGGTCAATGAGCAGTTCTTC
>TRBJ2-7|.|.|TRBV6-2/TRBV6-3
CASSTARGQYF
TGTGCCAGCAGCACCGCTCGCGGGCAGTACTTC
>TRBJ1-1|.|.|TRBV6-6
CASSYSAGKGGTEAFF
TGTGCCAGCAGTTACTCAGCAGGGAAGGGAGGCACTGAAGCTTTCTTT
>TRBJ2-3|TRBD1|few|TRBV19
CASVDRGLSTDTQYF
TGTGCCAGTGTGGACAGGGGGCTTAGCACAGATACGCAGTATTTT
>TRBJ1-1|TRBD1|once|TRBV6-6
CASKLRDSENTEAFF
TGTGCCAGCAAGCTGAGGGACAGCGAGAACACTGAAGCTTTCTTT
>TRBJ2-7|TRBD1|few|TRBV18
CASSPGTDNYEQYF
TGTGCCAGCTCACCCGGGACAGACAACTACGAGCAGTACTTC
>TRBJ2-1|.|few|TRBV9
CASSVGGDNGGNEQFF
TGTGCCAGCAGCGTAGGTGGGGACAACGGAGGGAATGAGCAGTTCTTC
>TRBJ2-5|.|.|TRBV12-3/TRBV12-4
CASSLSTRGVAIF
TGTGCCAGCAGTTTATCCACTCGGGGTGTCGCGATCTTC
>TRBJ1-2|.|.|TRBV28
CASSLVAGGNYGYTF
TGTGCCAGCAGTCTTGTGGCAGGCGGCAACTATGGCTACACCTTC
>TRBJ1-3|.|.|TRBV20-1
CSASELLLSGNTIYF
TGCAGTGCTTCAGAGCTCCTACTCTCTGGAAACACCATATATTTT
>TRBJ2-5|.|many|TRBV28
CASSLHGTLPGTQYF
TGTGCCAGCAGTTTACACGGGACCCTACCGGGGACCCAGTACTTC
>TRBJ2-5|TRBD2|.|TRBV3-1
CASSQEGLAGGSETQYF
TGTGCCAGCAGCCAAGAAGGACTAGCGGGAGGTTCTGAGACCCAGTACTTC
>TRBJ1-5|TRBD1|.|TRBV10-3
CAISETGGNQPQHF
TGTGCCATCAGTGAGACAGGGGGGAATCAGCCCCAGCATTTT
>TRBJ1-4|.|.|TRBV6-5
CASRHTGASNEKLFF
TGTGCCAGCAGACATACCGGGGCCTCCAATGAAAAACTGTTTTTT
>TRBJ2-3|.|.|TRBV15
CATSRATGSHTDTQYF
TGTGCCACCAGCAGAGCCACAGGGAGCCACACAGATACGCAGTATTTT
>TRBJ1-6|.|few|TRBV20-1
CSARWESPTYNSPLHF
TGCAGTGCTAGATGGGAATCCCCGACTTATAATTCACCCCTCCACTTT
>TRBJ2-2|.|.|TRBV2
CASGRGDTVTGELFF
TGTGCCAGCGGCCGGGGGGACACCGTTACCGGGGAGCTGTTTTTT
>TRBJ2-3|.|few|TRBV4-3
CASSQDNVGLRRTDTQYF
TGCGCCAGCAGCCAAGATAACGTGGGCCTTCGACGGACAGATACGCAGTATTTT
>TRBJ2-1|TRBD2|few|TRBV11-2
CASSPWTSGSYNEQFF
TGTGCCAGCAGCCCTTGGACTAGCGGGAGCTACAATGAGCAGTTCTTC
>TRBJ2-5|.|.|TRBV20-1
CSARVLSSETQYF
TGCAGTGCTAGAGTGCTTAGCTCGGAGACCCAGTACTTC
>TRBJ2-7|TRBD1|.|TRBV3-1
CAIKGQGLILLYEQYF
TGTGCCATCAAGGGACAGGGATTGATTCTACTCTACGAGCAGTACTTC
>TRBJ2-3|.|.|TRBV28
CASSYHLEGVRTDTQYF
TGTGCCAGCAGTTACCACCTAGAGGGGGTACGCACAGATACGCAGTACTTT
>TRBJ2-2|.|many|TRBV7-3
CASSLDGTGELFF
TGTGCCAGCAGCTTAGACGGGACCGGGGAGCTGTTTTTT